The T cell receptor (beta chain) under discussion was sequenced for a study of blood T cell repertoires in COVID-19. Whole-study context: The United States, Italy and Spain were the sources of the acute and convalescent COVID-19 samples. PBMCs, B-cell-depleted T cells, or T cells were the source of the cDNA or gDNA that made up the material.

Germline assignment: CDR1 SGHAT and CDR2 FQNNGV. Germline trimming cut 6 bases from V and 3 bases from J; bases unmatched to any gene: 6. CDR3 length equals 14 residues. The repertoire was sequenced with immunoSEQ multiplex PCR; TCRdb's copy has only in-frame clones and lacks some. The sample lists more than 150,000 clones; roughly nine tenths were seen once. The sequenced sample consisted of peripheral blood. The clonotype originates from an older man with active or convalescent COVID-19. The chain recombines TRBV11-2 with TRBJ2-7; 9 bases are shared with TRBD2. The CDR3 DNA reads TGTGCCAGCAGAGTGACTAGCGGAATCTACGAGCAGTACTTC. It translates to CASRVTSGIYEQYF.